The source of this T cell receptor (beta chain) is a study of T cell changes during pregnancy in multiple sclerosis. Clones were read by immunoSEQ multiplex PCR, and TCRdb kept only the in-frame ones, dropping some. The data contain around 80,000 clones, under 95% of them seen just once; the ten biggest clones take up 1.4%. This clone was counted a single time. Sequences were derived from peripheral blood, sampled before pregnancy. The sequence was collected from a female donor with multiple sclerosis, enrolled in a pregnancy study.

In DNA form, the CDR3 reads TGTGCCAGCAGAGGGGGACAGTTCCATGGCTACACCTTC. It specifies CASRGGQFHGYTF. The chain employs TRBV27 and TRBJ1-2; 7 bases match TRBD1. V trimming: 6 bases; J trimming: 6 bases; junction bases outside the gene matches: 7. The CDR3 length is 13 residues. CDR1 is MNHEY and CDR2 is SMNVEV in the germline V gene (reference sequence).